This is a list of T cell receptor beta chains from one sample in a study of shared clonotypes between healthy human individuals. Only in-frame clones appear in the TCRdb table, and some are missing; sequencing was by immunoSEQ multiplex PCR. Of some 2,500,000 clones in the sample, 85% to 95% were seen once. Sequencing input: naive CD4+ T cells from PBMCs. The receptors come from a man between 18 and 35 years old in good health. Some clones in this sample may be carry-over from other donors' samples. Each CDR3 is given with its conserved first and last residue. A D gene is named only where the DNA matches it firmly. The size entry is marked missing in some rows and otherwise reads once, few, many or a size class.

size | J | V | D | DNA | CDR3
once | TRBJ1-1 | TRBV11-2 | . | TGTGCCAGCAGCTTTGGCAGGGGTAACACTGAAGCTTTCTTT | CASSFGRGNTEAFF
. | TRBJ2-3 | TRBV5-1 | TRBD2 | TGCGCCAGCAGCCGGTCTAGGCGGGAGTCAGGAGATACGCAGTATTTT | CASSRSRRESGDTQYF
once | TRBJ2-3 | TRBV28 | TRBD2 | TGTGCCAGCAGTTTCCCTTTGACTAGCGGGAGGAGCACAGATACGCAGTATTTT | CASSFPLTSGRSTDTQYF
. | TRBJ2-3 | TRBV5-6 | . | TGTGCCAGCACCATTAGAACAGATACGCAGTATTTT | CASTIRTDTQYF
. | TRBJ1-1 | TRBV7-9 | . | TGTGCCAGCAGCTTATCAGCGGGAAGGGAGACCACTGAAGCTTTCTTT | CASSLSAGRETTEAFF
. | TRBJ2-7 | TRBV2 | . | TGTGCCAGCAGTGCAGTTAGTGGGACCTTCGGGTACGAGCAGTACTTC | CASSAVSGTFGYEQYF
. | TRBJ2-3 | TRBV6-1 | . | TGTGCCAGCAGTGAAGTCCGTTGGGTTAGCACAGATACGCAGTATTTT | CASSEVRWVSTDTQYF
. | TRBJ2-1 | TRBV2 | . | TGTGCCAGCAGATCGAGCGCCGAGCAGTTCTTC | CASRSSAEQFF
. | TRBJ2-5 | TRBV7-9 | TRBD2 | TGTGCCAGCAGCCGACGGACTAGTCCAGAGACCCAGTACTTC | CASSRRTSPETQYF
. | TRBJ2-1 | TRBV5-1 | . | TGCGCCAGCAGCTTGGACGGGTATAACAATGAGCAGTTCTTC | CASSLDGYNNEQFF
once | TRBJ2-5 | TRBV6-6 | . | TGTGCCAGCACCCCCCCGGGGCTGACCCAGTACTTC | CASTPPGLTQYF
. | TRBJ2-5 | TRBV5-6 | TRBD1 | TGTGCCAGCAGCGCGACAGGGAGAGAGACCCAGTACTTC | CASSATGRETQYF
. | TRBJ1-1 | TRBV7-9 | TRBD1 | TGTGCCAGCAGCTACATATACAGGGGGATCACTGAAGCTTTCTTT | CASSYIYRGITEAFF
. | TRBJ2-5 | TRBV15 | . | TGTGCCACCAGGAGGACTCTTCAAGAGACCCAGTACTTC | CATRRTLQETQYF
. | TRBJ2-7 | TRBV7-3 | TRBD1 | TGTGCCAGCAGCTCGGGACAGGGCCCCTACGAGCAGTACTTC | CASSSGQGPYEQYF
. | TRBJ2-3 | TRBV2 | TRBD2 | TGTGCCAGCAGTGAACAAGCGGGAGGGCCATATACGCAGTATTTT | CASSEQAGGPYTQYF
. | TRBJ1-1 | TRBV5-6 | . | TGTGCCAGCAGCGACCGTCGGGGGGCCTATAAAGCTTTCTTT | CASSDRRGAYKAFF
. | TRBJ2-1 | TRBV18 | . | TGTGCCAGCTCACCGACCGGGGCATACAATGAGCAGTTCTTC | CASSPTGAYNEQFF
once | TRBJ1-6 | TRBV28 | . | TGTGCCAGCAGCGACACAGGGCGTAATTCACCCCTCCACTTT | CASSDTGRNSPLHF
. | TRBJ2-2 | TRBV6-5 | TRBD1 | TGTGCCAGCAGCCCGACAGGGGGCAAAGGCGGGGAGCTGTTTTTT | CASSPTGGKGGELFF
. | TRBJ2-5 | TRBV30 | . | TGTGCCTGGAGTGTAGGTCCTAAGGAGACCCAGTACTTC | CAWSVGPKETQYF
. | TRBJ1-5 | TRBV6-6 | . | TGTGCCAGCACCCCATCAGGGACTCAGCCCCAGCATTTT | CASTPSGTQPQHF
once | TRBJ1-4 | TRBV2 | TRBD1 | TGTGCCAGCAGTGGGGACAGGGGGTCAACTAATGAAAAACTGTTTTTT | CASSGDRGSTNEKLFF
. | TRBJ1-1 | TRBV5-5 | . | TGTGCCAGCAGACCGGACAGCTCTTTGAACACTGAAGCTTTCTTT | CASRPDSSLNTEAFF
once | TRBJ1-4 | TRBV5-6 | . | TGTGCCAGCAGCTTAAGATGGCAGAGTGAAAAACTGTTTTTT | CASSLRWQSEKLFF
once | TRBJ1-5 | TRBV18 | . | TGTGCCAGCTCACCAGGGACAACAATTAATCAGCCCCAGCATTTT | CASSPGTTINQPQHF
. | TRBJ2-3 | TRBV25-1 | . | TGTGCCAGCAGTCTTGCGGGCGCAGATACGCAGTATTTT | CASSLAGADTQYF
. | TRBJ1-1 | TRBV19 | . | TGTGCCAGTAGTATGGGTCCAGCCCCCCGGGGGATTAAGACTGAAGCTTTCTTT | CASSMGPAPRGIKTEAFF
. | TRBJ2-7 | TRBV7-2 | . | TGTGCCAGCAGCTTATTAGGGGAGGTCTCCTACGAGCAGTACTTC | CASSLLGEVSYEQYF
. | TRBJ1-2 | TRBV7-9 | . | TGTGCCAGCAGCTTAGCGCGGGCAGGGTCCAACTATGGCTACACCTTC | CASSLARAGSNYGYTF
. | TRBJ2-7 | TRBV28 | . | TGTGCCAGCAGTAAGGTACTAATCCCCGCCGAATACGAGCAGTACTTC | CASSKVLIPAEYEQYF
. | TRBJ2-3 | TRBV7-2 | . | TGTGCCAGCAGCTCCGGGATTAGCACAGATACGCAGTATTTT | CASSSGISTDTQYF
. | TRBJ1-5 | TRBV6-1 | TRBD1 | TGTGCCAGCAGTGACCCGACAGGGAGGCAGCCCCAGCATTTT | CASSDPTGRQPQHF
. | TRBJ2-5 | TRBV5-5 | . | TGTGCCAGCAGCTTGGGCAGTCAAGAGACCCAGTACTTC | CASSLGSQETQYF
. | TRBJ2-1 | TRBV20-1 | . | TGCAGTGCTAGTTCAATCAATGAGCAGTTCTTC | CSASSINEQFF
. | TRBJ2-5 | TRBV11-2 | . | TGTGCCAGCAGCCTGAGTACGGCGGAGACCCAGTACTTC | CASSLSTAETQYF
. | TRBJ2-1 | TRBV7-2 | . | TGTGCCAGCAGCTCTGGCCCGGACAATGAGCAGTTCTTC | CASSSGPDNEQFF
. | TRBJ2-1 | TRBV28 | . | TGTGCCAGCAGCCTTGTTAGTTTTCGCTCCTACAATGAGCAGTTCTTC | CASSLVSFRSYNEQFF